This entry lists 9 T cell receptor beta chains sequenced from one sample in a study of T cells after posttransplantation cyclophosphamide (dated by TCRdb to about 2016). Receptor libraries were prepared by the immunoSEQ multiplex PCR assay. The immuneACCESS repertoire file appears here via TCRdb, limited to in-frame rearrangements. These files lack a portion of the clones; in checked studies, under half of the deficit traces to unresolved V genes, and the cause of the others is not known. The sample contains 25,000 to 35,000 clones, about 90% of them found a single time. Approximately 15% of the sample is in the top ten clones. Material for sequencing was PBMCs. These receptors all come from a woman between 35 and 50 years old with a blood cancer, CMV-positive, and with a related stem cell donor.

This clone was counted between two and nine times. This chain uses TRBV5-6 with TRBJ1-4, with D possibly TRBD1 on 5 matching bases. Germline V CDR1 and CDR2: SGHDT, YYEEEE. CDR3 size: 14 residues. V was trimmed by 4 bases and J by 8 bases, leaving 15 bases between them. In nucleotides, the CDR3 is TGTGCCAGCAGCCCAGGCGGGGCGCCCGAAAAACTGTTTTTT. It codes for CASSPGGAPEKLFF.

J is TRBJ1-2 and V is TRBV6-4; D remains unclear. The CDR3 length is 17 residues. Trimming took off 0 bases at V and 3 bases at J, with 17 bases between the two ends. CDR1 and CDR2 from the germline V gene are MRHNA and SNTAGT. CDR3 sequence (DNA): TGTGCCAGCAGTGACTCCCCGCGGCCCCTTTCCTACTATGGCTACACCTTC. Encoded protein: CASSDSPRPLSYYGYTF.

Note on this clone: A junction boundary mismatches the germline segment, possibly from a read error. The chain uses TRBV5-4 and TRBJ2-7, with D possibly TRBD2 on 5 matching bases. The germline CDR1 and CDR2 sequences are SGHNT and YYREEE (reference sequence). The CDR3 consists of 16 residues. As DNA, the CDR3 is TGCGCCAGCAGCCAAGTTTGGGCACTAGGCGCCTACGAGCAGTACTTC. Translated: CASSQVWALGAYEQYF.

This rearrangement joins TRBV7-2 to TRBJ1-1; TRBD1 matches at 8 bases. Germline V gene sequence: CDR1 SGHTA, CDR2 FQGNSA. The length of the CDR3 is 15 residues. After removal of 5 bases from V and 1 base from J, the junction contained 6 bases not matched to a gene. CDR3 coding DNA: TGTGCCAGCAGCCCGCGACAGGGGACGAACACTGAAGCTTTCTTT. This encodes CASSPRQGTNTEAFF.

The V and J genes are TRBV4-3 and TRBJ1-3; D not certain. The CDR3 length is 15 residues. Germline V CDR1 and CDR2: LGHNA, YSLEER. V gave up 3 bases and J gave up 0 bases, with 9 bases separating them. The CDR3 coding sequence is TGCGCCAGCAGCCAGAGTGCGGCCTCTGGAAACACCATATATTTT. Its translation: CASSQSAASGNTIYF.

This clone has more than one count but fewer than ten. The J gene is TRBJ2-2, the V gene TRBV9; TRBD1 matches 7 bases. Germline-derived CDR1 and CDR2 are SGDLS and YYNGEE. The CDR3 is 16 residues long. Unmatched junction bases numbered 9, after V lost 0 bases and J lost 7 bases. CDR3 region: CASSVEGAGGVGELFF. In DNA, the CDR3 is TGTGCCAGCAGCGTAGAGGGTGCAGGGGGTGTCGGGGAGCTGTTTTTT.

This clone was seen a single time. The chain employs TRBV6-1 and TRBJ1-2; weak D call: TRBD1 (6 bases). Germline CDR1 is MNHNS and CDR2 is SASEGT. V shed 3 bases and J shed 8 bases, with 13 bases lying between them. The CDR3 consists of 13 residues. The CDR3 region is CASSEVMQGGYTF. In DNA, the CDR3 is TGTGCCAGCAGTGAGGTCATGCAGGGGGGCTACACCTTC.

V usage is TRBV5-4 and J usage is TRBJ2-1; maybe TRBD1 (6 bases). The CDR3 totals 15 residues. The V end was cut by 7 bases, the J end by 4 bases, with 18 bases between. The germline V gene has CDR1 SGHNT and CDR2 YYREEE (reference sequence). The CDR3 DNA reads TGTGCCAGCGGCCGAGGTGGGGGCCAGTACAATGAGCAGTTCTTC. Translation: CASGRGGGQYNEQFF.

As for this clone: This CDR3 fails to terminate in the conserved phenylalanine or tryptophan, so it likely reflects a read error. The DNA is omitted, as the CDR3 cannot be located on it reliably, and the CDR3 follows TCRdb's listing. V is TRBV21-1 and J is TRBJ1-6; the table's D gene call, TRBD1, was not cross checked with the DNA. TRBV21-1 is shown as a pseudogene. A total of 15 residues make up the CDR3, ends included. The CDR3 sequence is CASSSWTGTNSPLHL.